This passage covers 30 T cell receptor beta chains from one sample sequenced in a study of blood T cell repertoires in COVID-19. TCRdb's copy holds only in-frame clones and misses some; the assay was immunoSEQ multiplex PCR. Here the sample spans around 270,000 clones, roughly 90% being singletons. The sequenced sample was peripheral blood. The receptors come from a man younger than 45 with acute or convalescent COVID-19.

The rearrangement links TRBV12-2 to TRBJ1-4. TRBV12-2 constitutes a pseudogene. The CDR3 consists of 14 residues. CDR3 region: CASRLAGGEEKLFF. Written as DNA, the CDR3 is TGTGCAAGTCGCTTAGCGGGAGGGGAGGAAAAACTGTTTTTT.

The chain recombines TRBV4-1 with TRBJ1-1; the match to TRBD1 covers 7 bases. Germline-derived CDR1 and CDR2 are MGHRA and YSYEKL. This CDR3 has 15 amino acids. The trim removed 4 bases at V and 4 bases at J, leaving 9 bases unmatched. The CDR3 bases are TGCGCCAGCAGCCCGGGACAGAGAGGCGTCACTGAAGCTTTCTTT. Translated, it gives CASSPGQRGVTEAFF.

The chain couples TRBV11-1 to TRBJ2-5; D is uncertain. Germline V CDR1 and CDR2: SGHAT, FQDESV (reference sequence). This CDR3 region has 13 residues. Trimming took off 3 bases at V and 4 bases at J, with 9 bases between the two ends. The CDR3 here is CASSLERRETQYF. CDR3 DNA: TGTGCCAGCAGCTTGGAGAGAAGAGAGACCCAGTACTTC.

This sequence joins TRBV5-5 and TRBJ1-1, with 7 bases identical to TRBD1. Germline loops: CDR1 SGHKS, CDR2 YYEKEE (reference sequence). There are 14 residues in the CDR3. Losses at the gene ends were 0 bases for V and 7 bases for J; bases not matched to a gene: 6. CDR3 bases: TGTGCCAGCAGCTTGGTAGGGGGCATGGTTGAAGCTTTCTTT. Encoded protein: CASSLVGGMVEAFF.

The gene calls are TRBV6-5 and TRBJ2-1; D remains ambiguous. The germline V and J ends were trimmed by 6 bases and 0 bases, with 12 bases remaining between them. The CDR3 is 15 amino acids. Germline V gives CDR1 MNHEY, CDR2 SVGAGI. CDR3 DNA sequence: TGTGCCAGCAGGCGACTGATGAGCTCCTACAATGAGCAGTTCTTC. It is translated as CASRRLMSSYNEQFF.

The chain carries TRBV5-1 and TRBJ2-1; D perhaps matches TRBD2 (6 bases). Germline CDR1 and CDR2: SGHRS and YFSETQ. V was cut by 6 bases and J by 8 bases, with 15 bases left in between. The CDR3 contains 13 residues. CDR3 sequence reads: CASTRTTVHEQFF. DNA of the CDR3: TGCGCCAGCACCCGGACTACCGTTCATGAGCAGTTCTTC. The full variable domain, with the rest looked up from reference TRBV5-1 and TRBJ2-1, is KAGVTQTPRYLIKTRGQQVTLSCSPISGHRSVSWYQQTPGQGLQFLFEYFSETQRNKGNFPGRFSGRQFSNSRSEMNVSTLELGDSALYLCASTRTTVHEQFFGPGTRLTVL.

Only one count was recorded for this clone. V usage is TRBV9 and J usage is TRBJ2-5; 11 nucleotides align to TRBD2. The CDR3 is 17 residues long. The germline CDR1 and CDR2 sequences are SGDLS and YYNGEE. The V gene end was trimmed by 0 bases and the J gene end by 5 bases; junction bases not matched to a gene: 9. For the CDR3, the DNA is TGTGCCAGCAGCGTAGGACTAGCGGGAAGGGGCCGGGAGACCCAGTACTTC. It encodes CASSVGLAGRGRETQYF.

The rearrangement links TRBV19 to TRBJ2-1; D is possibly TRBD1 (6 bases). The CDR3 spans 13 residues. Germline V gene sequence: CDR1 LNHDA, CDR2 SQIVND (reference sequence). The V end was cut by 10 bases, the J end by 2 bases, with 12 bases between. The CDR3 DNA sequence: TGTGCCACTTCGACAGGACCCTACAATGAGCAGTTCTTC. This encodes CATSTGPYNEQFF.

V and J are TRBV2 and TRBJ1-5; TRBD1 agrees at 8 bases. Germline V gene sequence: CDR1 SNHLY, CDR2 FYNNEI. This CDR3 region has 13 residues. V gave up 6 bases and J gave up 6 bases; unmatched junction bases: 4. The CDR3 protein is CASRATGVQPQHF. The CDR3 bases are TGTGCCAGCAGGGCGACAGGGGTTCAGCCCCAGCATTTT.

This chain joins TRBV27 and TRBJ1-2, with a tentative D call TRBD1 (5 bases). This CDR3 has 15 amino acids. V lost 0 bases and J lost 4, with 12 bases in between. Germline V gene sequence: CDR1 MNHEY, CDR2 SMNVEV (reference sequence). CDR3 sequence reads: CASSLSMGRLYGYTF. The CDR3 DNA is TGTGCCAGCAGTTTATCGATGGGGCGCCTCTATGGCTACACCTTC.

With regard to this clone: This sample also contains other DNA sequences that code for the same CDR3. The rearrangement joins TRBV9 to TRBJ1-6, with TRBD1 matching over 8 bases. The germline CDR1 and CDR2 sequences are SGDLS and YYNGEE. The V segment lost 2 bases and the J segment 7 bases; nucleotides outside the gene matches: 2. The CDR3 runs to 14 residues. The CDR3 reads CASSVGQGNSPLHF. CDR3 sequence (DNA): TGTGCCAGCAGCGTCGGACAGGGAAATTCACCCCTCCACTTT.

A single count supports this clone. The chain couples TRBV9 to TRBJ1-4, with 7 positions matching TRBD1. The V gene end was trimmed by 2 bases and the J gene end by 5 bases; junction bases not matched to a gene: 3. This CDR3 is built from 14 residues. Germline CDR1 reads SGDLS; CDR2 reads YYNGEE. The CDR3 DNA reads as TGTGCCAGCAGCGTTGGGACAGACAATGAAAAACTGTTTTTT. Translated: CASSVGTDNEKLFF.

CDR3 protein: CASYRGQGFRGTEAFF. The CDR3 region has the DNA TGTGCCAGCTACCGGGGACAGGGTTTTAGGGGGACTGAAGCTTTCTTT. V usage is TRBV18 and J usage is TRBJ1-1, with 9 nucleotides matching TRBD1. V gave up 7 bases and J gave up 5 bases; unmatched junction bases: 14. The CDR3 length is 16 residues. Germline lookup yields CDR1 KGHSH and CDR2 LQKENI. Full variable domain (rest looked up from reference TRBV18 and TRBJ1-1): NAGVMQNPRHLVRRRGQEARLRCSPMKGHSHVYWYRQLPEEGLKFMVYLQKENIIDESGMPKERFSAEFPKEGPSILRIQQVVRGDSAAYFCASYRGQGFRGTEAFFGQGTRLTVV.

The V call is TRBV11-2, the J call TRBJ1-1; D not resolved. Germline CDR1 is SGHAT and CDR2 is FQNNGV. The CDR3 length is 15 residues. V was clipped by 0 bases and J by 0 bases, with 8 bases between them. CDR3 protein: CASSLDAAMNTEAFF. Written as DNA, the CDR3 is TGTGCCAGCAGCTTAGACGCAGCGATGAACACTGAAGCTTTCTTT.

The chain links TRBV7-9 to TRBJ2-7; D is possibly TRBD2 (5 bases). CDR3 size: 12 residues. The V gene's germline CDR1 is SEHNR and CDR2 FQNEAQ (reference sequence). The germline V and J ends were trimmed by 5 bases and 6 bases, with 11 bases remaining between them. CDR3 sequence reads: CASSAVGIEQYF. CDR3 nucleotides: TGTGCCAGCAGCGCAGTCGGGATCGAGCAGTACTTC.

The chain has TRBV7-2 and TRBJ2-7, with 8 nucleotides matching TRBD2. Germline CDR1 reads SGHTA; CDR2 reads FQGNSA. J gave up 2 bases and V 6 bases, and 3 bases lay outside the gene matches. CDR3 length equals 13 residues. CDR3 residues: CASRVAGTYEQYF. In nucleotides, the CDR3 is TGTGCCAGCAGAGTAGCGGGAACCTACGAGCAGTACTTC.

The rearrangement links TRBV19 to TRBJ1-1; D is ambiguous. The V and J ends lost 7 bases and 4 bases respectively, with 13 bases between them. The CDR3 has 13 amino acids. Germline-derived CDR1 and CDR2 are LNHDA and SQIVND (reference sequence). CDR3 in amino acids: CASKIRGGTEAFF. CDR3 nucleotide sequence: TGTGCCAGTAAAATTCGTGGAGGCACTGAAGCTTTCTTT.

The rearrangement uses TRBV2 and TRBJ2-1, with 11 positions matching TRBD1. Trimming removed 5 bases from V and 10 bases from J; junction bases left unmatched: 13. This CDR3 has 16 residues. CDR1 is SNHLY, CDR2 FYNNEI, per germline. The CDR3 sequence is CASSTPRDRGSGEQFF. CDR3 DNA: TGTGCCAGCAGTACACCTCGGGACAGGGGGTCAGGGGAGCAGTTCTTC. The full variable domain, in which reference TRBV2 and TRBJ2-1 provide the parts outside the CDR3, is EPEVTQTPSHQVTQMGQEVILRCVPISNHLYFYWYRQILGQKVEFLVSFYNNEISEKSEIFDDQFSVERPDGSNFTLKIRSTKLEDSAMYFCASSTPRDRGSGEQFFGPGTRLTVL.

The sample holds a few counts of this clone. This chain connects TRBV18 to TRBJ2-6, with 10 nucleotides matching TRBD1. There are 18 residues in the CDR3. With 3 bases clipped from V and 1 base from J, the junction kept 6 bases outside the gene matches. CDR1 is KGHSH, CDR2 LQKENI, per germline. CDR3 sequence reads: CASSPSTGGRSGANVLTF. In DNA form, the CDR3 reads TGTGCCAGCTCACCTTCGACAGGGGGCAGGTCTGGGGCCAACGTCCTGACTTTC. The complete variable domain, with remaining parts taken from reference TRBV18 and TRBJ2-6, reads NAGVMQNPRHLVRRRGQEARLRCSPMKGHSHVYWYRQLPEEGLKFMVYLQKENIIDESGMPKERFSAEFPKEGPSILRIQQVVRGDSAAYFCASSPSTGGRSGANVLTFGAGSRLTVL.

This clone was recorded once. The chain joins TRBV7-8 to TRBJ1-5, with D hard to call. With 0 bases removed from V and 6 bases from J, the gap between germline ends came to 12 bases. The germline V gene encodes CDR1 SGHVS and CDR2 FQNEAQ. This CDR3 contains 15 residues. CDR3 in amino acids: CASSLATAGAQPQHF. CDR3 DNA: TGTGCCAGCAGCTTAGCGACGGCAGGCGCTCAGCCCCAGCATTTT.

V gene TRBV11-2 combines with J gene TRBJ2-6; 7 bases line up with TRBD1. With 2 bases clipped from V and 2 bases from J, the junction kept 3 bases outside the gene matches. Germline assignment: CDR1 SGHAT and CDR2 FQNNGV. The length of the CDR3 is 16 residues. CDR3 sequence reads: CASSLPQGAGANVLTF. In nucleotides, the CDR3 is TGTGCCAGCAGCTTACCGCAGGGGGCTGGGGCCAACGTCCTGACTTTC.

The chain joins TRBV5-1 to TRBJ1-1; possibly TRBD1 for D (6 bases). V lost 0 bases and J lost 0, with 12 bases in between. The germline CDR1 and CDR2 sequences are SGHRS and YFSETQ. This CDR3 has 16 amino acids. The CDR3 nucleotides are TGCGCCAGCAGCTTGGGGCAGGGGTCCATGAACACTGAAGCTTTCTTT. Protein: CASSLGQGSMNTEAFF.

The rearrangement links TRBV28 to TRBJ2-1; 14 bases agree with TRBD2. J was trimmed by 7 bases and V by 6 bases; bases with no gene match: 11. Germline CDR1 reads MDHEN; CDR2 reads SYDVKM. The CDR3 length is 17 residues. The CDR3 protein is CASRPPGTSGRGNEQFF. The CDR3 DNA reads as TGTGCCAGCAGACCTCCCGGGACTAGCGGGAGAGGGAATGAGCAGTTCTTC.

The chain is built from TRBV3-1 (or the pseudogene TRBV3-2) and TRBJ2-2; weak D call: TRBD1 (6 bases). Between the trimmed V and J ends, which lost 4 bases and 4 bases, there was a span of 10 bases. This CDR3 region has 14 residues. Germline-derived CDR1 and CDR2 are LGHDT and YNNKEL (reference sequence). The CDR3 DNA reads TGTGCCAGCAGCCCAGGGGTCGGCACCGGGGAGCTGTTTTTT. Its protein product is CASSPGVGTGELFF.

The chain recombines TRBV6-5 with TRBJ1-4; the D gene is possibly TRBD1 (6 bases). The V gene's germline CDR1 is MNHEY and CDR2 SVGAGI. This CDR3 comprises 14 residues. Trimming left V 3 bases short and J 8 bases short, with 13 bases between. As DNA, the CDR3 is TGTGCCAGCAGTTATACCAGGGGTCGAGAAAAACTGTTTTTT. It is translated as CASSYTRGREKLFF.

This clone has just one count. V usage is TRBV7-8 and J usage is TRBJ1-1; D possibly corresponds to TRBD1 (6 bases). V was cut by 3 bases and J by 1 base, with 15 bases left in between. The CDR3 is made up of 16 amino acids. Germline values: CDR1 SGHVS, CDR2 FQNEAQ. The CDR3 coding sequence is TGTGCCAGCAGCTTCCGCCAGGGGACCTGGAACACTGAAGCTTTCTTT. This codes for CASSFRQGTWNTEAFF.

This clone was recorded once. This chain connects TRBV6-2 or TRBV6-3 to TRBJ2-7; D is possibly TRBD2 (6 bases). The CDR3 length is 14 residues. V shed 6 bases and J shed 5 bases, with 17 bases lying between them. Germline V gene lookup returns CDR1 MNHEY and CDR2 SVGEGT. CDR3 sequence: CASSPQRVLNEQYF. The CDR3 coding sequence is TGTGCCAGCAGCCCACAGCGGGTCCTGAACGAGCAGTACTTC.

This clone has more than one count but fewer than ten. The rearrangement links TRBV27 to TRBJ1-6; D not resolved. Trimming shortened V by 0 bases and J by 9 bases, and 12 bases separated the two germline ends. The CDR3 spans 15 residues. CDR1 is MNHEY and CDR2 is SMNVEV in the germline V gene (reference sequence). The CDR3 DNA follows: TGTGCCAGCAGTTTATCTCCAGCGGGCACTTCACCCCTCCACTTT. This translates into CASSLSPAGTSPLHF.

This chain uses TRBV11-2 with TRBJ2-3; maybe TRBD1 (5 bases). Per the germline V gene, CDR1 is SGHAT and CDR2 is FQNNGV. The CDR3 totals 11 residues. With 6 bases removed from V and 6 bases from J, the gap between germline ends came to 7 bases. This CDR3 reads CASRSGDTQYF. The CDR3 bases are TGTGCCAGCAGGTCAGGGGATACGCAGTATTTT. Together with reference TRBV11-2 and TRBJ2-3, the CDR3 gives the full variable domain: EAGVAQSPRYKIIEKRQSVAFWCNPISGHATLYWYQQILGQGPKLLIQFQNNGVVDDSQLPKDRFSAERLKGVDSTLKIQPAKLEDSAVYLCASRSGDTQYFGPGTRLTVL.

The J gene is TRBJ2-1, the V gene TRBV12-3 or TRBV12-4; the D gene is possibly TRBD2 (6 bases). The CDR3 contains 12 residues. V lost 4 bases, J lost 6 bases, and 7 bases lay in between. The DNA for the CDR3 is TGTGCCAGCAGTTGGGGGGTCAATGAGCAGTTCTTC. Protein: CASSWGVNEQFF.